This T cell receptor beta chain was retrieved from a study of blood T cell repertoires in COVID-19. V lost 4 bases and J lost 1; bases outside the gene matches: 15. CDR1 and CDR2 from the germline V gene are SGHTA and FQGTGA. There are 19 residues in the CDR3. Data came from immunoSEQ multiplex PCR; TCRdb stores just in-frame clones and leaves some out. The sample lists under 200,000 clones, 82% occurring once. The sequenced sample was PBMCs or T cells enriched from blood (not recorded which). The origin of this receptor is a man in his sixties who had recovered from COVID-19. The chain employs TRBV7-3 and TRBJ1-1; 10 bases match TRBD1. The CDR3 loop is CASSSHTWTGGGWNTEAFF. The CDR3 DNA is TGTGCCAGCAGCTCGCATACCTGGACAGGGGGTGGCTGGAACACTGAAGCTTTCTTT. The full variable domain, completed using reference TRBV7-3 and TRBJ1-1, is GAGVSQTPSNKVTEKGKYVELRCDPISGHTALYWYRQSLGQGPEFLIYFQGTGAADDSGLPNDRFFAVRPEGSVSTLKIQRTERGDSAVYLCASSSHTWTGGGWNTEAFFGQGTRLTVV.